The 31 T cell receptor beta chains below all came from one sample that was sequenced in a study of T cell responses to AZD1222 COVID-19 vaccine. The data were produced by immunoSEQ multiplex PCR, yet TCRdb's version contains in-frame clones alone and is incomplete. This table holds 100,000 to 150,000 clones, approximately 91% found once. The specimen was peripheral blood, collected 28 days after the second AZD1222 dose. The receptors originated from an adult who received the AZD1222 COVID-19 vaccine.

This chain links TRBV10-1 with TRBJ2-7; tentatively, D is TRBD2 (6 bases). Germline values: CDR1 WNHNN, CDR2 SYGVQD (reference sequence). The CDR3 sequence is 17 residues long. Trimming took off 5 bases at V and 6 bases at J, with 26 bases between the two ends. Here the CDR3 reads CASSSGVPVEEGSEQYF. CDR3 in DNA: TGCGCCAGCAGTTCTGGGGTGCCCGTTGAGGAGGGGAGCGAGCAGTACTTC.

The gene calls are TRBV5-1 and TRBJ2-5; no firm D call. Germline V gene data show CDR1 as SGHRS and CDR2 as YFSETQ. This CDR3 is 14 amino acids long. V gave up 2 bases and J gave up 4 bases, with 12 bases separating them. DNA of the CDR3: TGCGCCAGCAGCTTTCGCCCGGGCCCAGAGACCCAGTACTTC. Its translation is CASSFRPGPETQYF.

This chain links TRBV29-1 with TRBJ1-2, with 9 bases lining up with TRBD1. After removal of 6 bases from V and 3 bases from J, the junction contained 5 bases not matched to a gene. This CDR3 is built from 13 residues. From germline, CDR1 is SQVTM and CDR2 ANQGSEA. In DNA form, the CDR3 reads TGCAGCGTCCCGGGACAGGGTTACTATGGCTACACCTTC. Translation: CSVPGQGYYGYTF.

This clone was recorded once. The V gene is TRBV2, the J gene TRBJ2-7, with no clear D. Trimming pared 6 bases from V and 4 bases from J, leaving 16 bases between. Germline lookup yields CDR1 SNHLY and CDR2 FYNNEI. The CDR3 loop spans 14 amino acids. The CDR3 sequence is CASRRNPQNYEQYF. The CDR3 DNA is TGTGCCAGCAGAAGGAATCCGCAGAATTACGAGCAGTACTTC. The whole variable domain, filled in from reference TRBV2 and TRBJ2-7, reads EPEVTQTPSHQVTQMGQEVILRCVPISNHLYFYWYRQILGQKVEFLVSFYNNEISEKSEIFDDQFSVERPDGSNFTLKIRSTKLEDSAMYFCASRRNPQNYEQYFGPGTRLTVT.

This clone was counted a few times. The rearrangement joins TRBV9 to TRBJ2-7, with 7 bases aligning to TRBD1. J was trimmed by 2 bases and V by 3 bases; bases with no gene match: 5. The CDR3 loop spans 14 amino acids. Germline CDR1 is SGDLS and CDR2 is YYNGEE. CDR3 loop: CASSAQGLPYEQYF. In DNA, the CDR3 is TGTGCCAGCAGCGCACAGGGGCTCCCCTACGAGCAGTACTTC.

V usage is TRBV7-8 and J usage is TRBJ2-2, with 11 positions matching TRBD1. In germline, CDR1 is SGHVS, CDR2 FQNEAQ. Trimming removed 4 bases from V and 4 bases from J; junction bases left unmatched: 5. The CDR3 spans 16 residues. For the CDR3, the DNA is TGTGCCAGCAGCTCACAGGGACAGGGGGGCACCGGGGAGCTGTTTTTT. This sequence encodes CASSSQGQGGTGELFF. The full variable domain, its missing parts supplied by reference TRBV7-8 and TRBJ2-2, is GAGVSQSPRYKVAKRGQDVALRCDPISGHVSLFWYQQALGQGPEFLTYFQNEAQLDKSGLPSDRFFAERPEGSVSTLKIQRTQQEDSAVYLCASSSQGQGGTGELFFGEGSRLTVL.

This sequence joins TRBV19 and TRBJ1-3, with D unclear. Germline lookup yields CDR1 LNHDA and CDR2 SQIVND (reference sequence). V lost 3 bases to trimming and J lost 0 bases, with 12 bases between them. This CDR3 region has 16 residues. CDR3 residues: CASSMASFVSGNTIYF. The CDR3 DNA reads TGTGCCAGTAGTATGGCCAGCTTCGTCTCTGGAAACACCATATATTTT.

The chain joins TRBV5-1 to TRBJ1-2; 9 nucleotides line up with TRBD1. This CDR3 is 16 amino acids long. CDR1 and CDR2 (germline): SGHRS, YFSETQ. V was clipped by 2 bases and J by 4 bases; unmatched bases: 9. The CDR3 DNA is TGCGCCAGCAGCTTAAACGCCGGGACAGGGACCTATGGCTACACCTTC. The encoded protein is CASSLNAGTGTYGYTF.

CDR3: CASIGSQGAGGYTF. For the CDR3, the DNA is TGTGCCAGCATAGGGTCTCAGGGGGCGGGTGGCTACACCTTC. The genes are TRBV27 and TRBJ1-2; 8 bases map to TRBD1. CDR3 length: 14 amino acids. Germline CDR1 is MNHEY and CDR2 is SMNVEV (reference sequence). With 7 bases clipped from V and 7 bases from J, the junction kept 11 bases outside the gene matches.

The rearrangement uses TRBV7-6 and TRBJ2-2, with 7 bases lining up with TRBD1. Losses at the gene ends were 0 bases for V and 6 bases for J; bases not matched to a gene: 7. Germline CDR1 reads SGHVS; CDR2 reads FNYEAQ. The CDR3 is 16 residues long. For the CDR3, the DNA is TGTGCCAGCAGCTTAGCGATAGGGGGCGAGGCCGGGGAGCTGTTTTTT. It is translated as CASSLAIGGEAGELFF.

The V gene is TRBV5-4, the J gene TRBJ1-2, with D hard to call. The V gene lost 3 bases and the J gene lost 5 bases, with 5 bases spanning the gap. In germline, CDR1 is SGHNT, CDR2 YYREEE (reference sequence). This CDR3 spans 11 amino acids. The CDR3 nucleotides are TGTGCCAGCAGCTCGAGTTATGGCTACACCTTC. Protein: CASSSSYGYTF.

This chain uses TRBV5-1 with TRBJ2-1; the match to TRBD2 covers 9 bases. The germline gives CDR1 SGHRS, CDR2 YFSETQ. The V and J ends lost 1 base and 8 bases, in that order; junction bases with no gene match: 16. This CDR3 has 18 residues. Here the CDR3 reads CASSLYTVSAGGIHEQFF. The CDR3, as DNA: TGCGCCAGCAGCTTGTATACAGTCAGCGCGGGGGGGATCCATGAGCAGTTCTTC.

This clone was seen only a few times. The J gene is TRBJ2-1, the V gene TRBV9; 13 bases are shared with TRBD2. The CDR3 runs 20 residues. The ends lost 4 bases at V and 0 bases at J; junction bases unmatched: 13. Germline assignment: CDR1 SGDLS and CDR2 YYNGEE. The CDR3 DNA reads as TGTGCCAGCAGCCTAGCTCCGGGACTAGCGGGAATTAGCTCCTACAATGAGCAGTTCTTC. Residues: CASSLAPGLAGISSYNEQFF. The whole variable domain, remainder taken from reference TRBV9 and TRBJ2-1, is DSGVTQTPKHLITATGQRVTLRCSPRSGDLSVYWYQQSLDQGLQFLIQYYNGEERAKGNILERFSAQQFPDLHSELNLSSLELGDSALYFCASSLAPGLAGISSYNEQFFGPGTRLTVL.

The chain recombines TRBV7-9 with TRBJ2-2; D might be TRBD2 (6 bases). V was clipped by 1 base and J by 1 base, with 7 bases between them. This CDR3 comprises 15 residues. Germline CDR1 is SEHNR and CDR2 is FQNEAQ (reference sequence). The CDR3 spells CASSLGRENTGELFF. As DNA, the CDR3 is TGTGCCAGCAGCTTAGGGCGGGAGAACACCGGGGAGCTGTTTTTT.

In this sample, this clone turned up once. V usage is TRBV19 and J usage is TRBJ2-7; 7 bases align to TRBD1. The trim removed 5 bases at V and 3 bases at J, leaving 4 bases unmatched. The germline V gene has CDR1 LNHDA and CDR2 SQIVND (reference sequence). The length of the CDR3 is 13 residues. CDR3 nucleotide sequence: TGTGCCAGTAGTGGTCGACAGGGCTACGAGCAGTACTTC. This translates into CASSGRQGYEQYF.

The chain has TRBV19 and TRBJ2-2; D remains unclear. V lost 4 bases, J lost 6 bases, and 15 bases lay in between. Germline V gene sequence: CDR1 LNHDA, CDR2 SQIVND (reference sequence). The CDR3 has 15 residues. The CDR3 DNA is TGTGCCAGTAGTACCCCTGGGGTGGAATCCGGGGAGCTGTTTTTT. Translated, it gives CASSTPGVESGELFF.

This chain joins TRBV18 and TRBJ1-2; TRBD1 might be the D (6 bases). This CDR3 has 14 residues. V was trimmed by 3 bases and J by 6 bases, leaving 14 bases between them. In germline, CDR1 is KGHSH, CDR2 LQKENI. The CDR3 reads CASSPSRGLDGYTF. The CDR3, as DNA: TGTGCCAGCTCACCGAGCAGGGGTCTCGATGGCTACACCTTC.

The chain has TRBV29-1 and TRBJ2-4; 7 bases map to TRBD1. With V trimmed by 7 bases and J by 5 bases, 11 bases remained unmatched. Germline loops: CDR1 SQVTM, CDR2 ANQGSEA. The CDR3 totals 14 residues. The CDR3 DNA reads as TGCAGCGCCTTACCGGGACAGTCCCAAAACATTCAGTACTTC. It encodes CSALPGQSQNIQYF. The variable domain in full, completed from reference TRBV29-1 and TRBJ2-4, reads SAVISQKPSRDICQRGTSLTIQCQVDSQVTMMFWYRQQPGQSLTLIATANQGSEATYESGFVIDKFPISRPNLTFSTLTVSNMSPEDSSIYLCSALPGQSQNIQYFGAGTRLSVL.

The chain joins TRBV19 to TRBJ1-2, with D hard to call. Germline CDR1 reads LNHDA; CDR2 reads SQIVND (reference sequence). This CDR3 contains 17 residues. The V and J ends lost 6 bases and 3 bases respectively, with 23 bases between them. Here the CDR3 reads CASSEGGFRSGDYGYTF. DNA for the CDR3: TGTGCCAGTAGCGAGGGAGGGTTCCGGTCGGGTGACTATGGCTACACCTTC.

The rearrangement joins TRBV14 to TRBJ2-5; D not certain. Germline CDR1 reads SGHDN; CDR2 reads FVKESK. The CDR3 extends over 11 amino acids. V lost 3 bases, J lost 5 bases, and 4 bases lay in between. Here the CDR3 reads CASSHGETQYF. In DNA form, the CDR3 reads TGTGCCAGCAGCCACGGGGAGACCCAGTACTTC.

This clone was observed a single time. CDR3 sequence: CASSRQGTLSDTQYF. The CDR3 DNA sequence: TGTGCCAGCAGTAGACAGGGAACGCTCTCAGATACGCAGTATTTT. The J gene is TRBJ2-3, the V gene TRBV27, with TRBD1 matching 7 bases. V was clipped by 5 bases and J by 4 bases; unmatched bases: 9. Germline CDR1 MNHEY, CDR2 SMNVEV (reference sequence). This CDR3 spans 15 amino acids.

V and J are TRBV20-1 and TRBJ2-1; D ambiguous. The V gene lost 3 bases and the J gene lost 0 bases, with 9 bases spanning the gap. This CDR3 has 14 residues. CDR1 is DFQATT and CDR2 is SNEGSKA in the germline V gene (reference sequence). The CDR3 nucleotides are TGCAGTGCTAGTGACGGCCGCTCCTACAATGAGCAGTTCTTC. Protein: CSASDGRSYNEQFF.

J is TRBJ1-2 and V is TRBV4-1; 7 positions match TRBD1. Germline trimming cut 4 bases from V and 5 bases from J; bases unmatched to any gene: 7. There are 14 residues in the CDR3. The V gene's germline CDR1 is MGHRA and CDR2 YSYEKL. This CDR3 is CASSPNRGRYGYTF. The DNA for the CDR3 is TGCGCCAGCAGCCCTAACAGGGGACGGTATGGCTACACCTTC.

This clone was seen once. The chain joins TRBV30 to TRBJ2-7, with 10 bases fitting TRBD2. Germline lookup yields CDR1 GTSNPN and CDR2 SVGIG (reference sequence). The V and J ends lost 2 bases and 5 bases, in that order; junction bases with no gene match: 6. The CDR3 length is 14 residues. Here the CDR3 reads CAWSIASGRDEQYF. In DNA, the CDR3 is TGTGCCTGGAGTATTGCCAGCGGGAGGGACGAGCAGTACTTC. Using reference TRBV30 and TRBJ2-7 for the parts outside the CDR3, the full variable domain is SQTIHQWPATLVQPVGSPLSLECTVEGTSNPNLYWYRQAAGRGLQLLFYSVGIGQISSEVPQNLSASRPQDRQFILSSKKLLLSDSGFYLCAWSIASGRDEQYFGPGTRLTVT.

This chain uses TRBV6-5 with TRBJ1-2, with TRBD1 as a possible D gene (6 bases). The CDR3 sequence is 12 residues long. Germline V gives CDR1 MNHEY, CDR2 SVGAGI. Trimming took 6 bases from V and 7 from J, leaving 12 bases between them. This CDR3 reads CASSPGEGGYTF. CDR3 coding DNA: TGTGCCAGCAGCCCAGGGGAGGGTGGCTACACCTTC.

The chain recombines TRBV6-7 with TRBJ2-7; D unclear. Being an ORF, TRBV6-7 has a function that is uncertain. Trimming shortened V by 5 bases and J by 2 bases, and 7 bases separated the two germline ends. The CDR3 is 12 residues long. In DNA, the CDR3 is TGTGCCAGCAGTGTTAACCCCTACGAGCAGTACTTC. This encodes CASSVNPYEQYF.

The chain links TRBV7-9 to TRBJ1-6; no definite D call. Trimming removed 1 base from V and 10 bases from J, with 11 bases in between. The CDR3 length is 14 residues. Germline CDR1 reads SEHNR; CDR2 reads FQNEAQ (reference sequence). CDR3 nucleotides: TGTGCCAGCAGCTTAGAGACCGGGCGGTCACCCCTCCACTTT. It translates to CASSLETGRSPLHF.

The rearrangement links TRBV4-1 to TRBJ2-5, with 7 bases fitting TRBD1. The V segment lost 2 bases and the J segment 5 bases; nucleotides outside the gene matches: 14. CDR1 is MGHRA, CDR2 YSYEKL, per germline. The CDR3 runs 17 residues. CDR3 DNA sequence: TGCGCCAGCAGCCAAAAGGGGGCAACTCGGGGTGGGGAGACCCAGTACTTC. Protein: CASSQKGATRGGETQYF.

The genes are TRBV10-2 and TRBJ1-2; weak D call: TRBD1 (6 bases). V lost 4 bases, J lost 6 bases, and 9 bases lay in between. Germline-derived CDR1 and CDR2 are WSHSY and SAAADI. The CDR3 consists of 12 residues. The CDR3 DNA reads TGCGCCAGCAGTGGGGACAAAGATGGCTACACCTTC. Residues: CASSGDKDGYTF.

This rearrangement joins TRBV7-2 to TRBJ2-5, with 8 positions matching TRBD1. This CDR3 comprises 13 residues. Germline V gene lookup returns CDR1 SGHTA and CDR2 FQGNSA. With V trimmed by 5 bases and J by 5 bases, 4 bases remained unmatched. CDR3 residues: CASSRQGSETQYF. For the CDR3, the DNA is TGTGCCAGCAGCAGACAGGGGAGCGAGACCCAGTACTTC.

The CDR3 DNA reads as TGTGCCAGCAGCGTAGGCGGTTCCTGGGAACCGTATGAGACCCAGTACTTC. This codes for CASSVGGSWEPYETQYF. The chain uses TRBV9 and TRBJ2-5, with D hard to call. The CDR3 loop spans 17 amino acids. Germline V CDR1 and CDR2: SGDLS, YYNGEE. V was shortened by 0 bases and J by 5 bases, with 20 bases between the two germline ends.